This record looks at one T cell receptor beta chain sequence and its context. This sample was taken from a study of blood T cells in healthy people across ages. CDR1 and CDR2 from the germline V gene are SGHRS and YFSETQ. This CDR3 region has 17 residues. The trim removed 3 bases at V and 0 bases at J, leaving 12 bases unmatched. Alongside a J-beta primer mix, a sample-barcoded 5' primer served in a second PCR lasting roughly 6 to 12 cycles. From the 5' RACE reads, TCRdb called clonotypes with MiXCR, one entry per CDR3 protein. The table shows about 810,000 distinct CDR3 sequences, with approximately 35% occurring only once.

This TCR was recovered from a man aged 18-30 years in good health. The sequencing sample was made of blood. The V call is TRBV5-1, the J call TRBJ2-7; the match to TRBD2 covers 7 bases. CDR3 sequence: CASSSHLGREYSYEQYF. The CDR3 bases are TGCGCCAGCAGCTCCCACCTTGGGAGGGAATACTCCTACGAGCAGTACTTC.